A selection of T cell receptor beta chains follows, all from one sample in a study of cytomegalovirus exposure and HLA in healthy donors. Generated by immunoSEQ multiplex PCR, the TCRdb table keeps only in-frame clones and is missing some. The sample holds about 110,000 clones, roughly three quarters seen once. Sequencing used PBMCs. The receptors here all came from a young man in good health and CMV-seronegative. CDR3s leave out the opening cysteine and the closing phenylalanine or tryptophan.

v_call	j_call	cdr3_aa
TRBV19	TRBJ2-5	ASSWGRQDPQETQY
TRBV5-4	TRBJ1-3	ASSSDRGTGNTIY
TRBV19	TRBJ2-2	ATNEGAGELF
TRBV5-1	TRBJ2-5	ASSPRQGSQETQY
TRBV29-1	TRBJ1-1	SAARGEEAF
TRBV4-2	TRBJ2-4	ASSQEGRAQQNIQY
TRBV4-2	TRBJ2-7	ASSQGMAGLGEQY
TRBV5-4	TRBJ2-5	ASSPTSEETQY
TRBV7-7	TRBJ2-5	ASSFQRGQGGTQY
TRBV19	TRBJ2-6	ASSSQRTGPGANVLT
TRBV28	TRBJ1-4	ASSLYRVNEKLF
TRBV9	TRBJ1-2	ASSASSGQGADGYT
TRBV19	TRBJ2-4	ASSKEPGQGGNIQY
TRBV10-3	TRBJ2-7	AIRPAGTAVEQY
TRBV9	TRBJ1-1	ASSVGTAGLRNTEAF
TRBV6-5	TRBJ1-2	ASSSGGYYGYT
TRBV29-1	TRBJ2-7	SVEQANYEQY
TRBV27	TRBJ2-2	ASSPDRTNTGELF
TRBV5-1	TRBJ2-5	ASVAGGPLETQY
TRBV5-1	TRBJ1-6	ASSPGQAGDSPLH
TRBV29-1	TRBJ1-5	SGGQGASNQPQH
TRBV6-6	TRBJ1-5	ASSPFSNQPQH
TRBV29-1	TRBJ2-5	SAPQLAGQETQY
TRBV9	TRBJ2-7	ASSALGGLGEQY
TRBV6-1	-	ASSERSRGYEQY
TRBV11-2	TRBJ1-1	ASSLGSGTEAF
TRBV28	TRBJ1-2	ASSFRGFTYGYP
TRBV5-5	TRBJ2-5	ASSFAGGAQETQY
TRBV11-2	TRBJ2-5	ASTDPGGEEYQETQY
TRBV5-1	TRBJ1-6	ASSSLGRNSPLH
TRBV5-1	TRBJ1-1	ASSPAGGANTEAF
TRBV6-4	TRBJ2-3	ASSPQTGGSDTQY
TRBV5-1	TRBJ1-6	ASSPGRNRDYNSPLH
TRBV6-6	TRBJ1-4	ASSDPDRGEKLF
TRBV7-9	TRBJ1-4	ASSPRQGVILF
TRBV9	TRBJ2-3	ASSVGVLGTDTQY
TRBV15	TRBJ1-6	ATSTPAGSYNSPLH
TRBV5-6	TRBJ2-7	ASSPPGYRGEQY
TRBV4-2	TRBJ2-3	ASSQEVRGDTQY
TRBV7-2	TRBJ2-3	ASSLVSPGAGRTDTQY
TRBV16	TRBJ2-3	ASSQIQGPRTDTQY
TRBV27	TRBJ2-7	ASTGESREQY
TRBV5-4	TRBJ2-7	ASSLGGQGYEQY
TRBV11-2	TRBJ2-3	ASSLDRVQGRDTQY
TRBV7-2	TRBJ2-7	ASSEGTGSAYEQY
TRBV5-8	TRBJ1-2	ASSPGQGRRDGYT
TRBV2	TRBJ2-3	ASSRGLAGFRDTQY
TRBV6-5	TRBJ2-2	ASSYLRGGLGELF
TRBV7-3	TRBJ2-3	ASSLDRTDTQY
TRBV6-5	TRBJ1-2	ASSGTGFYT
TRBV28	TRBJ2-2	ASSYPGREGTGELF
TRBV9	TRBJ2-3	ASSQGRFSDTQY
TRBV7-2	TRBJ2-3	ASSARLGFIVDTQY
TRBV7-2	TRBJ2-7	ASSLVSYEQY
TRBV7-4	TRBJ1-3	ASSHRDN
TRBV18	TRBJ2-7	ASSPLQGSYEQY
TRBV5-8	TRBJ2-5	ASSLAGGETQY
TRBV4-3	TRBJ1-1	ASSQVRGRNTEAF
TRBV25-1	TRBJ1-1	ASSDLSMAF
TRBV29-1	TRBJ2-1	SVEGLALNEQF